The rows below give T cell receptor beta chains drawn from one sample of a study of blood T cell repertoires in COVID-19. Assay used: immunoSEQ multiplex PCR; TCRdb lists only in-frame clones, some missing. The sample records 150,000 to 200,000 clones, 70% to 90% being singletons. What was sequenced was peripheral blood. Source of these receptors: a man aged 60-69 years with acute or convalescent COVID-19. Each CDR3 is given with its conserved first and last residue. D genes are given only for firm matches. Clone size appears in some rows only: once, few, many, or a class for an expanded clone.

v_call	clone_size	j_call	d_call	cdr3_nt	cdr3_aa
TRBV18	NA	TRBJ1-5	NA	TGTGCCAGCTCACGGACCCCATACGGGGGGCATCAGCCCCAGCATTTT	CASSRTPYGGHQPQHF
TRBV5-1	many	TRBJ2-1	NA	TGCGCCAGCAGCTTGGCAGGGGAGTCCTACAATGAGCAGTTCTTC	CASSLAGESYNEQFF
TRBV7-9	once	TRBJ2-2	NA	TGTGCCAGCAGCTTAACAGGCTCTAGCGCCGGGGAGCTGTTTTTT	CASSLTGSSAGELFF
TRBV5-1	NA	TRBJ2-1	NA	TGCGCCAGCAGCTTGGAGGTCAGGGCCTCCTACAATGAGCAGTTCTTC	CASSLEVRASYNEQFF
TRBV18	NA	TRBJ1-1	NA	TGTGCTTCCAACGGGGGATTGAACACTGAAGCTTTCTTT	CASNGGLNTEAFF
TRBV5-8	NA	TRBJ1-5	TRBD1	TGTGCCAGCACCCTAACAGGGGGTGACGGCAATCAGCCCCAGCATTTT	CASTLTGGDGNQPQHF
TRBV6-4	NA	TRBJ1-6	NA	TGTGCCAGCAGTGTAGGGGGTAATTCACCCCTCCACTTT	CASSVGGNSPLHF
TRBV9	NA	TRBJ1-3	NA	TGTGCCAGCAGTACAGGGACCCAGGGCACCATATATTTT	CASSTGTQGTIYF
TRBV18	NA	TRBJ2-3	TRBD2	TGTGCCAGCTCACGACTAGCGGACACAGATACGCAGTATTTT	CASSRLADTDTQYF
TRBV5-1	NA	TRBJ2-7	TRBD1	TGCGCCAGCAGCTGGGGACAGGGGGCTGCAGAGCAGTACTTC	CASSWGQGAAEQYF
TRBV5-1	NA	TRBJ2-7	NA	TGCGCCAGCAGCCCGGAGGGATCCTACGAGCAGTACTTC	CASSPEGSYEQYF
TRBV28	once	TRBJ2-7	TRBD1	TGTGCCAGCAGTTCCGGACAGGGGGCCAGCTCCTACGAGCAGTACTTC	CASSSGQGASSYEQYF
TRBV5-1	NA	TRBJ2-1	NA	TGCGCCAGCAGCTTGGATCGGGGTGGCAATGAGCAGTTCTTC	CASSLDRGGNEQFF
TRBV12-3/TRBV12-4	NA	TRBJ2-1	NA	TGTGCCAGCAGGCCTACAGGGTACAATGAGCAGTTCTTC	CASRPTGYNEQFF
TRBV9	NA	TRBJ2-7	TRBD1	TGTGCCAGCAGCCCTCAGACAGGGGTTTTTTCCGAGCAGTACTTC	CASSPQTGVFSEQYF
TRBV6-1	NA	TRBJ1-2	TRBD1	TGTGCCAGCAGTGAATTCCGGGACAGGAATGGCTACACCTTC	CASSEFRDRNGYTF
TRBV6-5	few	TRBJ1-1	NA	TGTGCCAGCAGTCGGACAGAGAACACTGAAGCTTTCTTT	CASSRTENTEAFF
TRBV15	NA	TRBJ2-3	NA	TGTGCCACCAGCAGAGGTCAGGGAGGCGGGGGCAGCTATACGCAGTATTTT	CATSRGQGGGGSYTQYF
TRBV5-4	NA	TRBJ1-5	NA	TGTGCCAGCAGCTCCTCCGGACAGTTGCCTCAGCCCCAGCATTTT	CASSSSGQLPQPQHF
TRBV29-1	NA	TRBJ1-1	NA	TGCAGCGCCCTCCGGGACAACGAAGCTTTCTTT	CSALRDNEAFF
TRBV7-2	NA	TRBJ2-1	TRBD2	TGTGCCAGCAGCTTCGGACTAGCGGTCTACAATGAGCAGTTCTTC	CASSFGLAVYNEQFF
TRBV6-2/TRBV6-3	few	TRBJ2-2	NA	TGTGCCAGCAGCCCCCCGACTATTTCCACCGGGGAGCTGTTTTTT	CASSPPTISTGELFF
TRBV5-1	NA	TRBJ1-1	NA	TGCGCCAGCAGCTTGAACACAGGGAACACTGAAGCTTTCTTT	CASSLNTGNTEAFF
TRBV5-1	NA	TRBJ1-2	TRBD1	TGCGCCAGCAGCTTGCAAGGGACAGGGGGCGATTCCCTCTATGGCTACACCTTC	CASSLQGTGGDSLYGYTF
TRBV2	NA	TRBJ2-7	TRBD1	TGTGCCAGCAGCCAGGACAGGGGAAGGTACGAGCAGTACTTC	CASSQDRGRYEQYF
TRBV5-8	NA	TRBJ2-1	NA	TGTGCCAGCAGCGTGGGTATTGAGCAGTTCTTC	CASSVGIEQFF
TRBV7-9	NA	TRBJ2-7	NA	TGTGCCAGCAGCTTAACTGGGGACATATCCTACGAGCAGTACTTC	CASSLTGDISYEQYF
TRBV3-1/TRBV3-2	NA	TRBJ1-4	NA	TGTGCCAGCAGCCTCTCGGGAGCCGGGGAAAAACTGTTTTTT	CASSLSGAGEKLFF
TRBV7-9	NA	TRBJ2-3	TRBD2	TGTGCCAGCAGTTTTTTAGCGGGGGGGGGCACAGATACGCAGTATTTT	CASSFLAGGGTDTQYF
TRBV30	NA	TRBJ2-7	TRBD1	TGTGCCTGGGTAAAACAGGGGGCTTCATACGAGCAGTACTTC	CAWVKQGASYEQYF
TRBV24-1	once	TRBJ2-7	TRBD1	TGTGCCACCAGTGATCTGGGACAGGGGGCGGGCGAGCAGTACTTC	CATSDLGQGAGEQYF
TRBV5-1	NA	TRBJ2-1	NA	TGCGCCAGCACCCAGGGGACCCAATCCTACAATGAGCAGTTCTTC	CASTQGTQSYNEQFF
TRBV4-3	NA	TRBJ2-7	NA	TGCGCCAGCAGCCAAGATCACAGGGAAGGGGAGCAGTACTTC	CASSQDHREGEQYF
TRBV24-1	once	TRBJ1-4	NA	TGTGCCACTACCTATTTTGCAACTAATGAAAAACTGTTTTTT	CATTYFATNEKLFF
TRBV5-7	NA	TRBJ2-1	NA	TGTGCCAGCAGCACGGGTACAGAGGGAAGGTTTTGCAATGAGCAGTTCTTC	CASSTGTEGRFCNEQFF
TRBV28	NA	TRBJ2-2	TRBD1	TGTGCCGGACACCCGGGACAGGGTATTACCGGGGAGCTGTTTTTT	CAGHPGQGITGELFF
TRBV5-1	NA	TRBJ2-3	NA	TGCGCCAGCAGCAGGGACTGGCCCACAGATACGCAGTATTTT	CASSRDWPTDTQYF
TRBV5-1	NA	TRBJ2-7	TRBD2	TGCGCCAGCAGCTTGACTAGCGGGTCTACCTACGAGCAGTACTTC	CASSLTSGSTYEQYF
TRBV6-1	NA	TRBJ2-1	TRBD2	TGTGCCAGCAGTGAAGCTGGGACTAGCGGGAGGGCCGCTGACAATGAGCAGTTCTTC	CASSEAGTSGRAADNEQFF
TRBV7-2	few	TRBJ1-3	TRBD1	TGTGCCAGCAGCTTAGCGGGGACAGCGGCTGGAAACACCATATATTTT	CASSLAGTAAGNTIYF